The rows below give T cell receptor beta chains drawn from one sample of a study of shared clonotypes between healthy human individuals. TCRdb keeps only in-frame clones here, not all; method: immunoSEQ multiplex PCR. The sample yields about 2 million clones, 90% to 95% seen once. The sequenced material came from naive CD4+ T cells sorted from blood. The receptors stem from a man aged 18 to 30 in good health. Both conserved end residues are part of each CDR3.

v_call	j_call	cdr3_aa
TRBV7-2	TRBJ1-2	CASSFQGQRGYTF
TRBV18	TRBJ1-1	CASSPGGGSEAFF
TRBV6-4	TRBJ1-6	CASRSHRGNSPLHF
TRBV4-3	TRBJ2-4	CASSQGDGTGAAKNIQYF
TRBV6-1	TRBJ2-2	CASSVRMTGELFF
TRBV11-2	TRBJ2-1	CASRIPGQKVNNEQFF
TRBV6-5	TRBJ2-7	CASRGRGPEQYF
TRBV5-1	TRBJ2-5	CASSGKTGGPRETQYF
TRBV6-5	TRBJ2-5	CASSYSEGRSETQYF
TRBV30	TRBJ2-7	CAWPKRVEQYF
TRBV27	TRBJ2-7	CASSQLSSYEQYF
TRBV27	TRBJ2-1	CASSFEAKVAGYLNEQFF
TRBV5-1	TRBJ2-7	CASSQTGAEQYF
TRBV27	TRBJ1-6	CASSLGTGRNSPLHF
TRBV28	TRBJ2-7	CASSFSGAPYEQYF
TRBV5-1	TRBJ2-1	CASRSGTSGHNEQFF
TRBV30	TRBJ1-1	CAWLSTLAFF
TRBV7-2	TRBJ1-5	CASSLSDFNQPQHF
TRBV28	TRBJ1-2	CASSLPLGQGHGYTF
TRBV5-1	TRBJ2-5	CASSSDSARRTQYF
TRBV18	TRBJ2-7	CASSPGDAYEQYF
TRBV18	TRBJ2-3	CASSTGTGVSDTQYF
TRBV5-6	TRBJ1-1	CASSWGQGKAFF
TRBV6-1	TRBJ2-5	CASSDPRSPSPDF
TRBV5-1	TRBJ2-3	CASSLGDRGTDTQYF
TRBV14	TRBJ2-5	CASSQRQGLIDQETQYF
TRBV10-3	TRBJ1-1	CAISEDGSMNTEAFF
TRBV10-3	TRBJ2-2	CAIREGAKNTGELFF
TRBV11-2	TRBJ2-7	CASSFPGRRYEQYF
TRBV19	TRBJ1-5	CASSNPGTVSNQPQHF
TRBV5-1	TRBJ1-4	CASSLEGANEKLFF
TRBV2	TRBJ2-5	CASRRTSVFQETQYF
TRBV5-5	TRBJ2-5	CASSLEAGGIQETQYF
TRBV18	TRBJ2-7	CASSPEGSSYEQYF
TRBV11-3	TRBJ2-1	CASSLGITGGPNEQFF
TRBV5-1	TRBJ2-7	CASSLDASGVGEQYF
TRBV7-2	TRBJ1-2	CASSFRSGTAVTF
TRBV30	TRBJ1-5	CAWSDRPQGPHQPQHF
TRBV5-1	TRBJ1-3	CASSLGATGVSGNTIYF
TRBV6-5	TRBJ2-3	CASRTPLSYTQYF
TRBV18	TRBJ1-5	CASSPGGNQPQHF
TRBV7-9	TRBJ1-2	CASSTYNYGYTF
TRBV21-1	TRBJ2-1	CASRKGTSLNEQFF
TRBV5-4	TRBJ2-3	CASSVDPGTRATDTQYF
TRBV4-2	TRBJ2-2	CASSQVRGPTGELFF